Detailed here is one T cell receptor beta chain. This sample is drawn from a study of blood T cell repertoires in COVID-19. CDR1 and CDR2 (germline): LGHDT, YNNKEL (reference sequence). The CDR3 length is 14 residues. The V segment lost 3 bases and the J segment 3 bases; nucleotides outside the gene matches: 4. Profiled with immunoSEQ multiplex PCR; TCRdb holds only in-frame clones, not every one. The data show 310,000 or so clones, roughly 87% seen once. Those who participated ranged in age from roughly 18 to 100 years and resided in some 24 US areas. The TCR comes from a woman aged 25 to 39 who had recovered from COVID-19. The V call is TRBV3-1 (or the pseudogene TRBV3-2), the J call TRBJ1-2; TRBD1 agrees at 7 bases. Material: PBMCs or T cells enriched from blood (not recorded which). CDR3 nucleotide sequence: TGTGCCAGCAGCCACCGAACAGGGGACTATGGCTACACCTTC. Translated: CASSHRTGDYGYTF.